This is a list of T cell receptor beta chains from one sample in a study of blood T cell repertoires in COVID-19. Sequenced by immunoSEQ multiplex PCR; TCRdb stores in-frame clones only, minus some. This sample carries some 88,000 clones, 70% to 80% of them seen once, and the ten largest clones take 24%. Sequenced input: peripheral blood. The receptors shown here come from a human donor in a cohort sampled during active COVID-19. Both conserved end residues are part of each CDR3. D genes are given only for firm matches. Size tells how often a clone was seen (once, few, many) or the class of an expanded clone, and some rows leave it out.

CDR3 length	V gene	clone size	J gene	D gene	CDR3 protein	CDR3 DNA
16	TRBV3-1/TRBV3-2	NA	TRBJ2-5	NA	CASSQGWAQVQETQYF	TGTGCCAGCAGCCAAGGGTGGGCGCAGGTCCAAGAGACCCAGTACTTC
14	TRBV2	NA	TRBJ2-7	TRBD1	CATQRDRTDYEQYF	TGTGCCACCCAAAGGGACAGGACGGACTACGAGCAGTACTTC
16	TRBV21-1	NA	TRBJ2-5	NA	CASSKSVTGDGETQYF	TGTGCCAGCAGCAAAAGTGTGACAGGGGACGGAGAGACCCAGTACTTC
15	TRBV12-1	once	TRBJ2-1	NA	CASREGIAGINEQFF	TGTGCCAGCAGGGAGGGAATAGCGGGAATAAATGAGCAGTTCTTC
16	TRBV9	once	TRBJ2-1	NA	CASSVVSQSLYNEQFF	TGTGCCAGCAGCGTAGTGTCACAGTCCCTCTACAATGAGCAGTTCTTC
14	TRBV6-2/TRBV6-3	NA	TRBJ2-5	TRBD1	CASSNNRGTETQYF	TGTGCCAGCAGCAATAACAGGGGAACAGAGACCCAGTACTTC
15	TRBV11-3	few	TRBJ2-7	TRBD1	CASSLVRDRQYEQYF	TGTGCCAGCAGCTTAGTGCGGGACAGGCAGTACGAGCAGTACTTC
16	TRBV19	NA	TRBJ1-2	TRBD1	CASSTHGQGANYGYTF	TGTGCCAGTAGTACGCATGGACAGGGGGCTAACTATGGCTACACCTTC
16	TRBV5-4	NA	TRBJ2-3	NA	CASSLGASESTDTQYF	TGTGCCAGCAGCTTGGGGGCTAGCGAGAGCACAGATACGCAGTATTTT
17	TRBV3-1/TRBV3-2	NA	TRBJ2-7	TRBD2	CASSPSSAGGLTYEQYF	TGTGCCAGCAGTCCTTCCTCAGCGGGAGGTCTAACCTACGAGCAGTACTTC
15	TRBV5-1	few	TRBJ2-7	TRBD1	CASSPAGQVAYEQYF	TGCGCCAGCAGCCCTGCAGGACAGGTAGCCTACGAGCAGTACTTC
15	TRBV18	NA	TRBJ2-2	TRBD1	CASSRGQGNTGELFF	TGTGCCAGCTCACGGGGACAGGGAAACACCGGGGAGCTGTTTTTT
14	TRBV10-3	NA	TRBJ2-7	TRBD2	CATGLAGGPLEQYF	TGTGCCACCGGACTAGCGGGAGGGCCATTGGAGCAGTACTTC
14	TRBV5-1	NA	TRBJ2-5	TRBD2	CASSLGLAGETQYF	TGCGCCAGCAGCTTGGGACTAGCGGGAGAGACCCAGTACTTC
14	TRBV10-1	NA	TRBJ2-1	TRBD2	CASSPTSGDNEQFF	TGCGCCAGCAGCCCAACTAGCGGGGACAATGAGCAGTTCTTC
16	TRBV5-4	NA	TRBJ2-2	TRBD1	CASSTRDRGLFGELFF	TGTGCCAGCAGCACCCGGGACAGGGGGCTTTTCGGGGAGCTGTTTTTT
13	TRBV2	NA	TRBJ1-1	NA	CASTLQGNTEAFF	TGTGCCAGCACCTTGCAGGGGAACACTGAAGCTTTCTTT
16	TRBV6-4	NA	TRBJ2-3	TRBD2	CASSARTSASTDTQYF	TGTGCCAGCAGTGCCCGGACTAGCGCCAGCACAGATACGCAGTATTTT
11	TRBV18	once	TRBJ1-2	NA	CASSPRDGYTF	TGTGCCAGCTCACCGAGGGATGGCTACACCTTC
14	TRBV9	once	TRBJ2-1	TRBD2	CASSVATSMNEQFF	TGTGCCAGCAGCGTAGCGACTAGCATGAATGAGCAGTTCTTC
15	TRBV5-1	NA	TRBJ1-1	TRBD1	CASTVQGAGDTEAFF	TGCGCCAGCACCGTACAGGGGGCAGGTGACACTGAAGCTTTCTTT
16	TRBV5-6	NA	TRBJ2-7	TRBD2	CASSLVTSGVSYEQYF	TGTGCCAGCAGCTTGGTGACTAGCGGAGTCTCCTACGAGCAGTACTTC
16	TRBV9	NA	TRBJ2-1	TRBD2	CASSVGAGGTYNEQFF	TGTGCCAGCAGCGTAGGGGCGGGAGGGACGTACAATGAGCAGTTCTTC
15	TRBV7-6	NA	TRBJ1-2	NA	CASSLDGGVNYGYTF	TGTGCCAGCAGCTTAGACGGGGGGGTCAACTATGGCTACACCTTC
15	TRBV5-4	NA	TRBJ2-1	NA	CASSLNAGSRNEQFF	TGTGCCAGCAGCTTGAATGCGGGGAGTCGGAATGAGCAGTTCTTC
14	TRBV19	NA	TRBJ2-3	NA	CASSSEGGTDTQYF	TGTGCCAGTAGTTCGGAAGGAGGGACAGATACGCAGTATTTT
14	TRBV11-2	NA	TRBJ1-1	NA	CASSLYSLNTEAFF	TGTGCCAGCAGCTTATACAGTTTGAACACTGAAGCTTTCTTT
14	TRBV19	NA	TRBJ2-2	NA	CASKQGPNTGELFF	TGTGCCAGTAAACAGGGTCCGAACACCGGGGAGCTGTTTTTT
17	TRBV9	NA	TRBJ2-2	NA	CASSEGLPIWNTGELFF	TGTGCCAGCAGCGAGGGACTCCCCATTTGGAACACCGGGGAGCTGTTTTTT